The 11 T cell receptor beta chains below come from one sample, sequenced in a study of blood T cells in healthy people across ages. A second about 6 to 12 cycle PCR used barcoded and J-beta primers. TCRdb reprocessed the 5' RACE reads via MiXCR and lists one record per CDR3 protein. The sample shows approximately 670,000 distinct CDR3 sequences, 40% to 50% of them seen only once. Sample: blood. The receptors were gathered from a man older than 75 in good health.

This clonotype was detected only a few times. A read error may be the cause here, since a much bigger clone is one base away. The rearrangement uses TRBV28 and TRBJ2-3; no clear D. Germline CDR1 reads MDHEN; CDR2 reads SYDVKM. The CDR3 has 11 residues. V lost 2 bases, J lost 4 bases, and 1 base lay in between. The CDR3 here is CASSLPDTQYF. CDR3 coding DNA: TGTGCCAGCAGTTTACCAGATACGCAGTATTTT.

V gene TRBV2 combines with J gene TRBJ2-5; TRBD1 matches 7 bases. Trimming cost V 7 bases and J 11 bases; bases outside gene matches: 16. The CDR3 totals 14 residues. Looked up from germline, CDR1 is SNHLY and CDR2 is FYNNEI. CDR3 protein: CASKRDRTYNEQYF. In DNA, the CDR3 is TGTGCCAGCAAGAGGGACAGAACCTACAATGAGCAGTACTTC.

In its sample, this clonotype was seen a few times. The chain combines TRBV5-8 with TRBJ2-7; D is undetermined. This CDR3 is 13 amino acids long. Germline V gene data show CDR1 as SGHTS and CDR2 as YDEGEE. The V and J ends lost 4 bases and 3 bases respectively, with 11 bases between them. DNA of the CDR3: TGTGCCAGCAGCCACGAACAAGGCTACGAGCAGTACTTC. It translates to CASSHEQGYEQYF.

This chain uses TRBV24-1 with TRBJ1-4; TRBD1 matches 9 bases. The CDR3 spans 16 residues. The V segment lost 1 base and the J segment 8 bases; nucleotides outside the gene matches: 7. Germline CDR1 reads KGHDR; CDR2 reads SFDVKD. As DNA, the CDR3 is TGTGCCACCAGTGATTTTTGGGACAGGGCGCGAGAAAAACTGTTTTTT. Translating gives CATSDFWDRAREKLFF.

The rearrangement links TRBV6-2 or TRBV6-3 to TRBJ2-3, with 8 bases matching TRBD2. J gave up 3 bases and V 2 bases, and 7 bases lay outside the gene matches. Germline V gene data show CDR1 as MNHEY and CDR2 as SVGEGT. This CDR3 contains 16 residues. CDR3 residues: CASSYEGLVVTDTQYF. The DNA for the CDR3 is TGTGCCAGCAGTTACGAGGGACTAGTGGTGACAGATACGCAGTATTTT.

This clonotype was seen a few times. A single base separates this from a much larger clone, so it may be a read error. The chain is built from TRBV28 and TRBJ2-6; D is tentatively TRBD1 or TRBD2 (5 bases each). V was shortened by 5 bases and J by 0 bases, with 17 bases between the two germline ends. CDR1 and CDR2 from the germline V gene are MDHEN and SYDVKM. This CDR3 contains 18 residues. The CDR3 bases are TGTGCCAGCAGTGGTAATCTCGGGGCGGGCTCTGGGGCCAACGTCCTGACTTTC. Protein: CASSGNLGAGSGANVLTF.

In its sample, this clonotype was seen many times. The genes are TRBV3-1 and TRBJ2-3; TRBD2 matches at 10 bases. Unmatched junction bases numbered 8, after V lost 3 bases and J lost 5 bases. The length of the CDR3 is 16 residues. CDR1 is LGHDT and CDR2 is YNNKEL in the germline V gene (reference sequence). The CDR3 sequence is CASSQSGRALEDTQYF. For the CDR3, the DNA is TGTGCCAGCAGCCAGAGCGGGAGGGCCTTGGAAGATACGCAGTATTTT.

This clonotype was recorded a few times. The chain employs TRBV20-1 and TRBJ2-1; TRBD2 is a possible D gene (7 bases). CDR1 and CDR2 from the germline V gene are DFQATT and SNEGSKA (reference sequence). The germline V and J ends were trimmed by 6 bases and 9 bases, with 24 bases remaining between them. The CDR3 is made up of 15 amino acids. This CDR3 is CSATPSGGLSSEQFF. DNA for the CDR3: TGCAGTGCCACCCCCTCCGGGGGGCTATCCTCTGAGCAGTTCTTC.

The chain combines TRBV6-2 or TRBV6-3 with TRBJ2-1; maybe TRBD2 (5 bases). Trimming stripped 5 bases from V and 2 bases from J, with 13 bases between. Per the germline V gene, CDR1 is MNHEY and CDR2 is SVGEGT. The CDR3 sequence is 15 residues long. The DNA for the CDR3 is TGTGCCAGCAGTCTACTAGGCGTTGCCTACAATGAGCAGTTCTTC. The encoded protein is CASSLLGVAYNEQFF.

This rearrangement joins TRBV7-2 to TRBJ2-3; TRBD2 matches at 10 bases. CDR1 SGHTA and CDR2 FQGNSA come from the germline V gene. The CDR3 runs to 16 residues. The trim removed 5 bases at V and 4 bases at J, leaving 9 bases unmatched. CDR3 in DNA: TGTGCCAGCAGCAGACGGGCTAGCGGGGGAGCAGATACGCAGTATTTT. Its protein product is CASSRRASGGADTQYF. The whole variable domain, remainder taken from reference TRBV7-2 and TRBJ2-3, is GAGVSQSPSNKVTEKGKDVELRCDPISGHTALYWYRQSLGQGLEFLIYFQGNSAPDKSGLPSDRFSAERTGGSVSTLTIQRTQQEDSAVYLCASSRRASGGADTQYFGPGTRLTVL.

This clonotype was recorded many times. This chain joins TRBV29-1 and TRBJ2-3, with 9 bases fitting TRBD2. V lost 3 bases to trimming and J lost 2 bases; unmatched junction nucleotides: 9. The CDR3 consists of 16 residues. The germline V gene has CDR1 SQVTM and CDR2 ANQGSEA. CDR3 residues: CSVDVPLAGITDTQYF. CDR3 coding DNA: TGCAGCGTTGATGTACCCCTAGCGGGGATCACAGATACGCAGTATTTT.